This is a list of T cell receptor beta chains from one sample in a study of beta chain features in type 1 diabetes. This table comes from immunoSEQ multiplex PCR, and its TCRdb copy is limited to in-frame clones, with some not included. This table has around 240,000 clones, over 65% appearing once. The sequenced material came from naive CD4+ T cells from blood. The receptors come from a man aged 25 to 40 in good health. Both conserved end residues are part of each CDR3. The order of the fields is clone size, V gene, J gene, CDR3 length, D gene, CDR3 protein, CDR3 DNA. The D gene is left open where the match is weak. Clone sizes are given selectively: once, few, many, or a class where the clone is expanded.

size: .
V: TRBV29-1
J: TRBJ2-5
length: 10
D: .
CDR3: CSASEEAQYF
DNA: TGCAGCGCTTCAGAGGAGGCCCAGTACTTC

size: .
V: TRBV29-1
J: TRBJ2-1
length: 18
D: .
CDR3: CSVEVRAAEPTAGRGKFF
DNA: TGCAGCGTTGAAGTGAGGGCAGCCGAGCCGACAGCCGGCCGAGGGAAGTTCTTC

size: .
V: TRBV4-2
J: TRBJ2-3
length: 16
D: .
CDR3: CASSQEVAGATDTQYF
DNA: TGTGCCAGCAGCCAAGAGGTGGCGGGGGCCACAGATACGCAGTATTTT

size: .
V: TRBV30
J: TRBJ1-1
length: 13
D: .
CDR3: CAWTRGLWTEAFF
DNA: TGTGCCTGGACTCGCGGGCTGTGGACTGAAGCTTTCTTT

size: few
V: TRBV5-1
J: TRBJ2-3
length: 14
D: .
CDR3: CASSFQDSTDTQYF
DNA: TGCGCCAGCAGCTTTCAGGACAGCACAGATACGCAGTATTTT

size: .
V: TRBV5-1
J: TRBJ2-3
length: 15
D: .
CDR3: CASSLVDMTTDTQYF
DNA: TGCGCCAGCAGCTTGGTGGACATGACCACAGATACGCAGTATTTT

size: .
V: TRBV29-1
J: TRBJ1-2
length: 12
D: .
CDR3: CSVVGARSGYTF
DNA: TGCAGCGTTGTAGGAGCCAGGTCGGGCTACACCTTC

size: .
V: TRBV11-1
J: TRBJ2-3
length: 16
D: TRBD2
CDR3: CASSLRTSGSTDTQYF
DNA: TGTGCCAGCAGCTTACGAACTAGCGGTAGCACAGATACGCAGTATTTT

size: few
V: TRBV29-1
J: TRBJ2-5
length: 14
D: .
CDR3: CSVDGHSEDETQYF
DNA: TGCAGCGTTGACGGACATTCCGAGGATGAGACCCAGTACTTC

size: .
V: TRBV7-8
J: TRBJ2-1
length: 15
D: TRBD1
CDR3: CASSYRDSLNNEQFF
DNA: TGTGCCAGCAGCTACCGGGACAGCCTTAACAATGAGCAGTTCTTC

size: .
V: TRBV5-4
J: TRBJ2-1
length: 14
D: .
CDR3: CASSLEELANEQFF
DNA: TGTGCCAGCAGCTTGGAAGAACTAGCAAATGAGCAGTTCTTC

size: .
V: TRBV10-3
J: TRBJ2-5
length: 13
D: .
CDR3: CAISVNIQETQYF
DNA: TGTGCCATCAGTGTTAACATCCAAGAGACCCAGTACTTC

size: .
V: TRBV2
J: TRBJ2-7
length: 13
D: .
CDR3: CASSSGQSYEQYF
DNA: TGTGCCAGCAGTTCCGGACAGTCCTACGAGCAGTACTTC

size: .
V: TRBV14
J: TRBJ2-7
length: 14
D: TRBD2
CDR3: CASSRHGGDYEQYF
DNA: TGTGCCAGCAGCCGTCACGGGGGGGACTACGAGCAGTACTTC

size: .
V: TRBV29-1
J: TRBJ2-5
length: 12
D: TRBD1
CDR3: CSVGTGQETQYF
DNA: TGCAGCGTTGGGACAGGCCAAGAGACCCAGTACTTC

size: .
V: TRBV30
J: TRBJ1-2
length: 14
D: .
CDR3: CAWQTGKGNYGYTF
DNA: TGTGCCTGGCAAACAGGGAAGGGGAACTATGGCTACACCTTC

size: .
V: TRBV5-1
J: TRBJ2-1
length: 17
D: .
CDR3: CASSLWAGASSYNEQFF
DNA: TGCGCCAGCAGTCTTTGGGCGGGGGCCAGCTCCTACAATGAGCAGTTCTTC

size: .
V: TRBV5-1
J: TRBJ2-7
length: 14
D: TRBD1
CDR3: CASSRGQSSYEQYF
DNA: TGCGCCAGCAGCCGGGGACAGAGCTCCTACGAGCAGTACTTC

size: .
V: TRBV25-1
J: TRBJ1-2
length: 13
D: .
CDR3: CASSSSSNYGYTF
DNA: TGTGCCAGCAGTAGTTCCTCTAACTATGGCTACACCTTC

size: once
V: TRBV30
J: TRBJ2-2
length: 16
D: .
CDR3: CAWSSLWDKNTGELFF
DNA: TGTGCCTGGAGTTCCCTTTGGGACAAGAACACCGGGGAGCTGTTTTTT

size: .
V: TRBV28
J: TRBJ2-3
length: 13
D: .
CDR3: CASTRPGTDTQYF
DNA: TGTGCCAGCACCCGGCCGGGGACAGATACGCAGTATTTT

size: few
V: TRBV2
J: TRBJ2-3
length: 14
D: TRBD2
CDR3: CASRGTSGADTQYF
DNA: TGTGCCAGCAGAGGGACTAGCGGCGCAGATACGCAGTATTTT

size: .
V: TRBV29-1
J: TRBJ2-3
length: 15
D: TRBD1
CDR3: CSVGTGFIGTDTQYF
DNA: TGCAGCGTCGGGACAGGGTTCATTGGCACAGATACGCAGTATTTT

size: once
V: TRBV7-6
J: TRBJ2-5
length: 15
D: TRBD2
CDR3: CASAGLGRNQETQYF
DNA: TGTGCCAGCGCGGGTCTCGGGAGGAACCAAGAGACCCAGTACTTC

size: .
V: TRBV30
J: TRBJ2-7
length: 14
D: .
CDR3: CAWSDPGLSYEQYF
DNA: TGTGCCTGGAGTGACCCGGGCCTTTCCTACGAGCAGTACTTC

size: .
V: TRBV4-2
J: TRBJ2-5
length: 14
D: .
CDR3: CASSQGTSSGTQYF
DNA: TGTGCCAGCAGCCAAGGCACTAGCTCAGGGACCCAGTACTTC

size: .
V: TRBV11-2
J: TRBJ2-1
length: 12
D: .
CDR3: CASSLERIEQFF
DNA: TGTGCCAGCAGCTTAGAAAGGATTGAGCAGTTCTTC

size: few
V: TRBV7-9
J: TRBJ2-1
length: 15
D: .
CDR3: CASSLSRSSYNEQFF
DNA: TGTGCCAGCAGCTTATCGAGGAGCTCCTACAATGAGCAGTTCTTC

size: .
V: TRBV5-1
J: TRBJ2-3
length: 13
D: .
CDR3: CASSLSGADTQYF
DNA: TGCGCCAGCAGCTTGTCCGGGGCAGATACGCAGTATTTT

size: .
V: TRBV28
J: TRBJ2-6
length: 13
D: .
CDR3: CATWASGANVLTF
DNA: TGTGCCACCTGGGCCTCTGGGGCCAACGTCCTGACTTTC

size: .
V: TRBV6-1
J: TRBJ2-1
length: 15
D: .
CDR3: CASSEAWGSYNEQFF
DNA: TGTGCCAGCAGTGAAGCGTGGGGCTCCTACAATGAGCAGTTCTTC

size: .
V: TRBV5-4
J: TRBJ2-3
length: 13
D: .
CDR3: CASSVRGADTQYF
DNA: TGTGCCAGCTCCGTGCGGGGCGCAGATACGCAGTATTTT

size: .
V: TRBV18
J: TRBJ1-5
length: 13
D: TRBD1
CDR3: CASSLDRNQPQHF
DNA: TGTGCCAGCTCTTTGGACAGGAATCAGCCCCAGCATTTT

size: .
V: TRBV29-1
J: TRBJ1-4
length: 10
D: .
CDR3: CSAADEKLFF
DNA: TGCAGCGCCGCAGATGAAAAACTGTTTTTT

size: .
V: TRBV29-1
J: TRBJ2-7
length: 15
D: TRBD2
CDR3: CSVGPRLAVFHEQYF
DNA: TGCAGCGTTGGCCCGCGACTAGCGGTGTTCCACGAGCAGTACTTC

size: .
V: TRBV9
J: TRBJ2-3
length: 15
D: TRBD2
CDR3: CASSVASGALDTQYF
DNA: TGTGCCAGCAGCGTAGCTAGCGGGGCTCTAGATACGCAGTATTTT

size: few
V: TRBV29-1
J: TRBJ2-2
length: 15
D: TRBD2
CDR3: CSGRRAGGLSGELFF
DNA: TGCAGCGGCCGGAGGGCGGGGGGGCTCTCCGGGGAGCTGTTTTTT

size: once
V: TRBV9
J: TRBJ2-7
length: 14
D: .
CDR3: CASSPRTATYEQYF
DNA: TGTGCCAGCAGCCCTCGGACTGCGACGTACGAGCAGTACTTC

size: .
V: TRBV5-4
J: TRBJ2-4
length: 18
D: .
CDR3: CASSTLVTGKGAKNIQYF
DNA: TGTGCCAGCAGCACTCTGGTTACAGGGAAAGGGGCCAAAAACATTCAGTACTTC

size: .
V: TRBV27
J: TRBJ2-7
length: 11
D: .
CDR3: CASRTGYEQYF
DNA: TGTGCCAGCAGAACAGGCTACGAGCAGTACTTC

size: .
V: TRBV4-3
J: TRBJ1-2
length: 14
D: TRBD1
CDR3: CASSLTGTGIGYTF
DNA: TGCGCCAGCAGCTTGACCGGGACAGGGATCGGCTACACCTTC

size: few
V: TRBV15
J: TRBJ1-2
length: 15
D: .
CDR3: CATSRSSPGSYGYTF
DNA: TGTGCCACCAGCAGGTCTTCGCCAGGATCATATGGCTACACCTTC

size: .
V: TRBV6-6
J: TRBJ2-3
length: 15
D: TRBD2
CDR3: CASSYRLAGTDTQYF
DNA: TGTGCCAGCAGTTACAGGCTAGCGGGCACAGATACGCAGTATTTT

size: .
V: TRBV29-1
J: TRBJ1-2
length: 11
D: .
CDR3: CSVEVGYGYTF
DNA: TGCAGCGTTGAAGTTGGGTATGGCTACACCTTC

size: .
V: TRBV30
J: TRBJ2-4
length: 15
D: TRBD1
CDR3: CAWSVQGGGKNIQYF
DNA: TGTGCCTGGAGTGTACAGGGGGGCGGCAAAAACATTCAGTACTTC

size: .
V: TRBV7-2
J: TRBJ2-1
length: 15
D: TRBD1
CDR3: CASSLGDRVNNEQFF
DNA: TGTGCCAGCAGCTTAGGAGACAGGGTCAACAATGAGCAGTTCTTC

size: few
V: TRBV29-1
J: TRBJ2-7
length: 15
D: .
CDR3: CSVEVQAGSSYEQYF
DNA: TGCAGCGTTGAAGTGCAGGCAGGGAGCTCCTACGAGCAGTACTTC

size: .
V: TRBV15
J: TRBJ1-2
length: 12
D: .
CDR3: CANLRGYYGYTF
DNA: TGTGCCAACCTCAGGGGTTACTATGGCTACACCTTC

size: .
V: TRBV29-1
J: TRBJ2-1
length: 14
D: .
CDR3: CSVDRDTYYNEQFF
DNA: TGCAGCGTTGATAGGGACACGTACTACAATGAGCAGTTCTTC

size: few
V: TRBV10-3
J: TRBJ2-3
length: 14
D: TRBD2
CDR3: CATGLAGDADTQYF
DNA: TGTGCCACCGGACTAGCGGGAGACGCAGATACGCAGTATTTT

size: .
V: TRBV5-1
J: TRBJ2-1
length: 13
D: .
CDR3: CASSWGTYNEQFF
DNA: TGCGCCAGCAGCTGGGGAACCTACAATGAGCAGTTCTTC

size: .
V: TRBV7-9
J: TRBJ2-3
length: 14
D: TRBD1
CDR3: CASLRDRGSDTQYF
DNA: TGTGCCAGCCTACGGGACAGGGGTTCAGATACGCAGTATTTT

size: few
V: TRBV7-2
J: TRBJ2-1
length: 13
D: .
CDR3: CASSDSSYNEQFF
DNA: TGTGCCAGCAGCGACAGCTCCTACAATGAGCAGTTCTTC

size: .
V: TRBV7-2
J: TRBJ2-5
length: 15
D: .
CDR3: CASSLRGGEGETQYF
DNA: TGTGCCAGCAGCTTACGCGGGGGCGAGGGAGAGACCCAGTACTTC

size: .
V: TRBV30
J: TRBJ2-1
length: 17
D: TRBD2
CDR3: CAWNRFGGLAIYNEQFF
DNA: TGTGCCTGGAATAGGTTTGGGGGACTAGCGATATACAATGAGCAGTTCTTC